Shown below are 25 T cell receptor beta chains from a single sample sequenced in a study of blood T cell repertoires in COVID-19. TCRdb's copy holds only in-frame clones and misses some; the assay was immunoSEQ multiplex PCR. The sample records about 250,000 clones, about 93% being singletons. The sample comprised peripheral blood. Receptors originate from a man aged 25-45 years with COVID-19, enrolled during active disease.

The chain combines TRBV11-2 with TRBJ2-7, with a tentative D call TRBD2 (6 bases). The CDR3 has 15 residues. The germline V gene has CDR1 SGHAT and CDR2 FQNNGV. V was cut by 4 bases and J by 2 bases, with 15 bases left in between. The CDR3 sequence: CASSSLGTPAYEQYF. The CDR3 region has the DNA TGTGCCAGCAGCTCCTTGGGGACTCCCGCCTACGAGCAGTACTTC.

The chain links TRBV10-2 to TRBJ2-3; 7 bases are a match to TRBD2. Losses at the gene ends were 4 bases for V and 5 bases for J; bases not matched to a gene: 9. The CDR3 is made up of 15 amino acids. The germline gives CDR1 WSHSY, CDR2 SAAADI. The DNA of the CDR3 is TGCGCCAGCAGTGGGGGAGGGGCTAGCGAAGATACGCAGTATTTT. As protein: CASSGGGASEDTQYF.

The chain links TRBV9 to TRBJ2-5, with 14 positions matching TRBD2. Germline values: CDR1 SGDLS, CDR2 YYNGEE. The V segment lost 4 bases and the J segment 4 bases; nucleotides outside the gene matches: 6. The CDR3 consists of 16 residues. The CDR3 loop reads CASSFPGTSGGETQYF. Here the CDR3 DNA reads TGTGCCAGCAGCTTCCCCGGGACTAGCGGGGGAGAGACCCAGTACTTC.

This clone was detected only a few times. The chain links TRBV28 to TRBJ1-5, with 10 bases aligning to TRBD1. Looked up from germline, CDR1 is MDHEN and CDR2 is SYDVKM. This CDR3 region has 18 residues. Trimming at V came to 7 bases and at J to 4 bases, leaving 16 bases not matched to a gene. CDR3 in amino acids: CASTTLGQGIGANQPQHF. Written as DNA, the CDR3 is TGTGCCAGCACCACACTGGGACAGGGGATAGGGGCAAATCAGCCCCAGCATTTT.

The CDR3 DNA follows: TGTGCCAGCAGCGTAGACAGGGCTTATTATTTAGCTTTCTTT. Translated: CASSVDRAYYLAFF. The chain is built from TRBV5-6 and TRBJ1-1; 7 bases line up with TRBD1. Germline lookup yields CDR1 SGHDT and CDR2 YYEEEE. This CDR3 spans 14 amino acids. V shed 4 bases, J shed 10 bases, and the junction held 13 bases outside the gene matches.

The chain employs TRBV5-1 and TRBJ1-1; D perhaps matches TRBD1 (6 bases). Germline-derived CDR1 and CDR2 are SGHRS and YFSETQ. V was cut by 2 bases and J by 0 bases, with 11 bases left in between. The CDR3 runs to 15 residues. CDR3 amino acids: CASSFQGQLNTEAFF. CDR3 in DNA: TGCGCCAGCAGCTTCCAAGGACAGTTGAACACTGAAGCTTTCTTT.

The sample holds one count of this clone. V is TRBV19 and J is TRBJ1-1; 7 positions agree with TRBD1. V shed 5 bases, J shed 0 bases, and the junction held 9 bases outside the gene matches. This CDR3 comprises 16 residues. Germline CDR1 is LNHDA and CDR2 is SQIVND (reference sequence). CDR3 sequence reads: CASSAKTGSVNTEAFF. Written as DNA, the CDR3 is TGTGCCAGTAGTGCCAAGACAGGGAGCGTGAACACTGAAGCTTTCTTT. Full variable domain (remainder filled in from reference TRBV19 and TRBJ1-1): DGGITQSPKYLFRKEGQNVTLSCEQNLNHDAMYWYRQDPGQGLRLIYYSQIVNDFQKGDIAEGYSVSREKKESFPLTVTSAQKNPTAFYLCASSAKTGSVNTEAFFGQGTRLTVV.

This CDR3 is CASSSGQGSLYGYTF. In nucleotides, the CDR3 is TGTGCCAGCAGTTCCGGACAGGGGTCCCTCTATGGCTACACCTTC. The rearrangement links TRBV27 to TRBJ1-2; TRBD1 matches 9 bases. CDR3 size: 15 residues. J was trimmed by 4 bases and V by 4 bases; bases with no gene match: 7. The germline gives CDR1 MNHEY, CDR2 SMNVEV (reference sequence).

The chain uses TRBV5-1 and TRBJ1-1; the match to TRBD1 covers 8 bases. CDR3 length equals 14 residues. CDR1 is SGHRS and CDR2 is YFSETQ in the germline V gene. After removal of 5 bases from V and 2 bases from J, the junction contained 5 bases not matched to a gene. The CDR3, as DNA: TGCGCCAGCAGGGGGACAGGAGTCAACACTGAAGCTTTCTTT. Translating it yields CASRGTGVNTEAFF.

The genes are TRBV27 and TRBJ2-7; TRBD2 matches 10 bases. Per germline, CDR1 MNHEY and CDR2 SMNVEV (reference sequence). V lost 6 bases to trimming and J lost 1 base; unmatched junction nucleotides: 9. This CDR3 is 16 amino acids long. Written as DNA, the CDR3 is TGTGCCAGCAGCCATCAACGGACTAGCGGATCCTACGAGCAGTACTTC. Translating gives CASSHQRTSGSYEQYF.

Worth noting for this clone: In the same sample, other DNA sequences code for this CDR3. J is TRBJ1-1 and V is TRBV18; D not certain. The CDR3 runs 15 residues. Trimming shortened V by 3 bases and J by 1 base, and 12 bases separated the two germline ends. Per the germline V gene, CDR1 is KGHSH and CDR2 is LQKENI. As DNA, the CDR3 is TGTGCCAGCTCACCGCGGACGGGAGAGAACACTGAAGCTTTCTTT. As protein: CASSPRTGENTEAFF.

As concerns this clone: Compared with germline, one end of the junction differs, possibly owing to a read error. Other DNA sequences within the sample encode an identical CDR3. The gene calls are TRBV19 and TRBJ1-5, with TRBD1 identical over 10 bases. The CDR3 sequence is 14 residues long. Germline V gene sequence: CDR1 LNHDA, CDR2 SQIVND (reference sequence). This CDR3 is CASSPTGGNQPQHF. DNA of the CDR3: TGTGCCAGTAGCCCGACAGGGGGCAACCAGCCCCAGCATTTT.

The chain is built from TRBV5-1 and TRBJ1-1; D unclear. V lost 7 bases, J lost 0 bases, and 16 bases lay in between. The CDR3 totals 15 residues. Germline V gives CDR1 SGHRS, CDR2 YFSETQ. The CDR3 reads CASSSGSWMNTEAFF. Here the CDR3 DNA reads TGCGCCAGCTCCTCGGGGTCCTGGATGAACACTGAAGCTTTCTTT.

Only a few counts were recorded for this clone. This chain joins TRBV9 and TRBJ1-1, with 9 bases aligning to TRBD1. The CDR3 loop spans 14 amino acids. In germline, CDR1 is SGDLS, CDR2 YYNGEE. The V and J ends lost 4 bases and 4 bases, in that order; junction bases with no gene match: 5. CDR3 amino acids: CASSPRQGGTEAFF. The CDR3, as DNA: TGTGCCAGCAGCCCCCGACAGGGGGGCACTGAAGCTTTCTTT.

The V and J genes are TRBV5-1 and TRBJ1-3, with TRBD1 as a possible D gene (5 bases). V lost 0 bases and J 3 bases, leaving 7 bases between the germline ends. This CDR3 is built from 14 residues. CDR1 and CDR2 (germline): SGHRS, YFSETQ. CDR3 DNA: TGCGCCAGCAGCTTGGGACAGTTTGGAAACACCATATATTTT. It yields the protein CASSLGQFGNTIYF. Filled out from reference TRBV5-1 and TRBJ1-3, the complete variable domain reads KAGVTQTPRYLIKTRGQQVTLSCSPISGHRSVSWYQQTPGQGLQFLFEYFSETQRNKGNFPGRFSGRQFSNSRSEMNVSTLELGDSALYLCASSLGQFGNTIYFGEGSWLTVV.

The chain has TRBV9 and TRBJ2-1, with 8 nucleotides matching TRBD2. This CDR3 comprises 14 residues. V lost 4 bases and J lost 5; bases outside the gene matches: 5. Germline V gene data show CDR1 as SGDLS and CDR2 as YYNGEE. This CDR3 reads CASSPGTRDNEQFF. The CDR3, as DNA: TGTGCCAGCAGCCCCGGGACTAGAGACAATGAGCAGTTCTTC.

The rearrangement links TRBV7-9 to TRBJ2-7; D is unresolved. Trimming shortened V by 3 bases and J by 3 bases, and 6 bases separated the two germline ends. The CDR3 totals 12 residues. Germline CDR1 is SEHNR and CDR2 is FQNEAQ (reference sequence). Here the CDR3 DNA reads TGTGCCAGCAGCTTTGGCAGCTACGAGCAGTACTTC. It translates to CASSFGSYEQYF.

V gene TRBV6-2 or TRBV6-3 combines with J gene TRBJ2-3; tentatively, D is TRBD1 (6 bases). The CDR3 extends over 16 amino acids. The germline V gene encodes CDR1 MNHEY and CDR2 SVGEGT. V lost 4 bases and J lost 0, with 14 bases in between. CDR3 residues: CASSSTHRASTDTQYF. The CDR3 DNA follows: TGTGCCAGCAGTTCCACTCACAGGGCTAGCACAGATACGCAGTATTTT.

This clone has more than one count but fewer than ten. The chain combines TRBV30 with TRBJ1-1; no firm D call. CDR1 and CDR2 from the germline V gene are GTSNPN and SVGIG (reference sequence). This CDR3 comprises 15 residues. Trimming removed 0 bases at V and 0 bases at J, with 11 bases between. The CDR3 DNA reads TGTGCCTGGAGTGTAACGGGGATCATGAACACTGAAGCTTTCTTT. Protein sequence: CAWSVTGIMNTEAFF. Drawing the rest from reference TRBV30 and TRBJ1-1, the complete variable domain is SQTIHQWPATLVQPVGSPLSLECTVEGTSNPNLYWYRQAAGRGLQLLFYSVGIGQISSEVPQNLSASRPQDRQFILSSKKLLLSDSGFYLCAWSVTGIMNTEAFFGQGTRLTVV.

Concerning this clone itself: At one of its ends the junction is not consistent with the germline gene, which may arise from a read error. The chain combines TRBV11-2 with TRBJ2-6; TRBD1 aligns across 8 bases. This CDR3 has 16 residues. The germline V gene has CDR1 SGHAT and CDR2 FQNNGV. CDR3 bases: TGTGCCAGCAGCGTAGACAGGGGCTCTGGGGCCAACGTCCTGACTTTC. Residues: CASSVDRGSGANVLTF.

This chain joins TRBV6-5 and TRBJ1-6; D ambiguous. The CDR3 has 15 amino acids. V lost 0 bases to trimming and J lost 9 bases, with 12 bases between them. Germline lookup yields CDR1 MNHEY and CDR2 SVGAGI. The CDR3 spells CASSYSWQKSSPLHF. CDR3 nucleotides: TGTGCCAGCAGTTACTCGTGGCAGAAAAGTTCACCCCTCCACTTT.

V gene TRBV2 combines with J gene TRBJ2-5, with D possibly matching TRBD1 (6 bases). V was trimmed by 8 bases and J by 5 bases, leaving 18 bases between them. This CDR3 contains 14 residues. Germline V gene sequence: CDR1 SNHLY, CDR2 FYNNEI. The DNA for the CDR3 is TGTGCCAGCGAACGGGACACACTCCGGGAGACCCAGTACTTC. Protein product: CASERDTLRETQYF.

This clone was detected once. V usage is TRBV5-1 and J usage is TRBJ2-2; 8 positions match TRBD1. The CDR3 runs to 15 residues. CDR1 SGHRS and CDR2 YFSETQ come from the germline V gene. J was trimmed by 1 base and V by 3 bases; bases with no gene match: 2. The CDR3 DNA reads as TGCGCCAGCAGCTGGGGGACAGGGAACACCGGGGAGCTGTTTTTT. It is translated as CASSWGTGNTGELFF.

This chain's CDR3 is CASRKSPGQGSYNSPLHF. The CDR3 DNA follows: TGTGCCAGCAGAAAGTCGCCGGGACAGGGCTCCTATAATTCACCCCTCCACTTT. This chain links TRBV25-1 with TRBJ1-6, with 9 nucleotides matching TRBD1. The V and J ends lost 6 bases and 0 bases, in that order; junction bases with no gene match: 9. The CDR3 length is 18 residues. Germline V gene lookup returns CDR1 MGHDK and CDR2 SYGVNS.

CDR3 sequence reads: CAIRRQRPLDEQYF. In nucleotides, the CDR3 is TGTGCCATCAGGAGACAGCGTCCCCTCGACGAGCAGTACTTC. This chain links TRBV10-3 with TRBJ2-7, with D possibly TRBD1 on 5 matching bases. The length of the CDR3 is 14 residues. V dropped 6 bases and J dropped 5 bases, with 17 bases sitting between them. Germline V gene lookup returns CDR1 ENHRY and CDR2 SYGVKD.